These 30 T cell receptor beta chains were all obtained from the same sample, sequenced in a study of spatial heterogeneity in lung cancer. Each CDR3 protein is one row after TCRdb ran MiXCR on the 5' RACE reads. The sample records 45,000 to 65,000 distinct CDR3 sequences, more than 6.5% being singletons. Time point given: blood at routine non-recurrence follow-up after resection. Whole RNA came from tumor, nontumor lung or frozen PBMC and was sequenced without being sorted. Sample: PBMCs, taken at follow-up. All receptors derive from a female donor with early-stage non-small cell lung cancer.

This clonotype appeared many times. The rearrangement links TRBV20-1 to TRBJ2-3; TRBD2 agrees at 8 bases. Germline V gives CDR1 DFQATT, CDR2 SNEGSKA (reference sequence). The CDR3 has 15 residues. Unmatched junction bases numbered 9, after V lost 4 bases and J lost 3 bases. The CDR3 loop reads CSANRGGQGTDTQYF. The CDR3 bases are TGCAGTGCTAACCGGGGGGGCCAAGGGACAGATACGCAGTATTTT.

In this sample, this clonotype turned up a few times. This chain uses TRBV20-1 with TRBJ1-3; TRBD1 aligns across 10 bases. The CDR3 consists of 16 residues. V trimming: 1 base; J trimming: 2 bases; junction bases outside the gene matches: 5. Germline V gene sequence: CDR1 DFQATT, CDR2 SNEGSKA (reference sequence). The DNA for the CDR3 is TGCAGTGCTAGAGGGGACAGGGGAAGCGCTGGAAACACCATATATTTT. Translating it yields CSARGDRGSAGNTIYF.

The chain carries TRBV14 and TRBJ2-3; no clear D gene. V gave up 4 bases and J gave up 2 bases, with 16 bases separating them. CDR1 and CDR2 from the germline V gene are SGHDN and FVKESK. The CDR3 is 16 residues long. CDR3 in DNA: TGTGCCAGCAGCCGATCTCTTCGGGCGACCACAGATACGCAGTATTTT. Its protein is CASSRSLRATTDTQYF. The full variable domain, with the rest looked up from reference TRBV14 and TRBJ2-3, is EAGVTQFPSHSVIEKGQTVTLRCDPISGHDNLYWYRRVMGKEIKFLLHFVKESKQDESGMPNNRFLAERTGGTYSTLKVQPAELEDSGVYFCASSRSLRATTDTQYFGPGTRLTVL.

This clonotype appeared many times. The junction departs from germline at one end; a sequencing error may be responsible. The V gene is TRBV7-9, the J gene TRBJ2-1; 8 bases agree with TRBD2. Germline CDR1 SEHNR, CDR2 FQNEAQ (reference sequence). The CDR3 extends over 11 amino acids. For the CDR3, the DNA is TGTGCCAGCAGCTTTAGCGGGACGTTTTCCTTC. The encoded protein is CASSFSGTFSF.

This clonotype was counted at least ten times. This chain connects TRBV18 to TRBJ1-3; D is undetermined. Trimming removed 3 bases at V and 4 bases at J, with 13 bases between. CDR1 is KGHSH, CDR2 LQKENI, per germline. The CDR3 has 15 residues. DNA of the CDR3: TGTGCCAGCTCACCTGGTTGGGAGCCCGGAAACACCATATATTTT. This encodes CASSPGWEPGNTIYF. The whole variable domain, filled in from reference TRBV18 and TRBJ1-3, reads NAGVMQNPRHLVRRRGQEARLRCSPMKGHSHVYWYRQLPEEGLKFMVYLQKENIIDESGMPKERFSAEFPKEGPSILRIQQVVRGDSAAYFCASSPGWEPGNTIYFGEGSWLTVV.

The rearrangement links TRBV6-5 to TRBJ2-5; D could derive from TRBD1 or TRBD2 (5 bases each). CDR1 is MNHEY and CDR2 is SVGAGI in the germline V gene. The CDR3 runs 14 residues. The ends were cut back, 4 bases at V and 3 bases at J, with 12 bases in the middle. CDR3 residues: CASSWGRQKETQYF. The CDR3 DNA reads as TGTGCCAGCAGTTGGGGACGGCAAAAAGAGACCCAGTACTTC.

This clonotype was counted ten times or more. The J gene is TRBJ2-2, the V gene TRBV5-1; 8 bases fit TRBD1. The germline V gene encodes CDR1 SGHRS and CDR2 YFSETQ. V dropped 4 bases and J dropped 2; count of bases not matched to a gene: 7. The CDR3 sequence is 16 residues long. CDR3 in DNA: TGCGCCAGCAGCGCCAGACAGGGGCTTAACACCGGGGAGCTGTTTTTT. Translation: CASSARQGLNTGELFF.

At least ten counts were recorded for this clonotype. The J gene is TRBJ2-7, the V gene TRBV7-2; D may match TRBD1 or TRBD2 (5 bases each). This CDR3 is built from 15 residues. Trimming shortened V by 4 bases and J by 3 bases, and 16 bases separated the two germline ends. CDR1 is SGHTA, CDR2 FQGNSA, per germline. The CDR3 loop reads CASSSLGAASYEQYF. In DNA, the CDR3 is TGTGCCAGCAGCTCCCTCGGGGCAGCGAGCTACGAGCAGTACTTC.

This clonotype appeared a few times. The J gene is TRBJ2-7, the V gene TRBV4-1; D gene ambiguous. Germline loops: CDR1 MGHRA, CDR2 YSYEKL. The CDR3 spans 14 residues. V was cut by 0 bases and J by 11 bases, with 17 bases left in between. CDR3 sequence (DNA): TGCGCCAGCAGCCAAGATTTTAGTAAGCCGCCAGAGTACTTC. Protein sequence: CASSQDFSKPPEYF.

This clonotype was seen at least ten times. The chain links TRBV7-2 to TRBJ1-6, with TRBD1 matching over 7 bases. The V gene end was trimmed by 5 bases and the J gene end by 8 bases; junction bases not matched to a gene: 6. The CDR3 is 14 residues long. Germline CDR1 and CDR2: SGHTA and FQGNSA. For the CDR3, the DNA is TGTGCCAGCAGCCGGGGGACAGATCATTCACCCCTCCACTTT. Its protein is CASSRGTDHSPLHF.

This clonotype was picked up a small number of times. The CDR3 bases are TGCAGTGCTAGAGGGACAGGGTCACCAGATACGCAGTATTTT. This gives the protein CSARGTGSPDTQYF. The J gene is TRBJ2-3, the V gene TRBV20-1; 8 nucleotides align to TRBD1. V was clipped by 1 base and J by 4 bases; unmatched bases: 4. This CDR3 spans 14 amino acids. Germline CDR1 DFQATT, CDR2 SNEGSKA (reference sequence).

This clonotype was picked up many times. This sequence joins TRBV12-3 or TRBV12-4 and TRBJ2-7; a weak D match, TRBD2 (6 bases). Trimming removed 8 bases from V and 3 bases from J, with 8 bases in between. CDR3 length equals 11 residues. CDR3 sequence reads: CASGGGYEQYF. The CDR3 nucleotides are TGTGCCAGCGGGGGAGGCTACGAGCAGTACTTC.

This clonotype occurred a few times. This sequence joins TRBV5-1 and TRBJ1-1, with D perhaps TRBD1 (5 bases). The germline gives CDR1 SGHRS, CDR2 YFSETQ. The CDR3 extends over 14 amino acids. V shed 1 base and J shed 0 bases, with 7 bases lying between them. CDR3 bases: TGCGCCAGCAGCTTGATAGGGGTGAACACTGAAGCTTTCTTT. This sequence encodes CASSLIGVNTEAFF.

Ten or more counts support this clonotype. The chain's CDR3 is CASSDGQMNTEAFF. In nucleotides, the CDR3 is TGTGCCAGCAGTGACGGACAAATGAACACTGAAGCTTTCTTT. The genes are TRBV25-1 and TRBJ1-1; tentative D call: TRBD1 (5 bases). This CDR3 region has 14 residues. From germline, CDR1 is MGHDK and CDR2 SYGVNS. The germline V and J ends were trimmed by 3 bases and 0 bases, with 8 bases remaining between them.

This clonotype was detected ten times or more. The J gene is TRBJ2-4, the V gene TRBV6-6; TRBD1 agrees at 7 bases. The J segment lost 4 bases and the V segment lost 2 bases, leaving 8 bases of the junction unmatched. The CDR3 spans 16 residues. Germline assignment: CDR1 MNHNY and CDR2 SVGAGI (reference sequence). CDR3 in DNA: TGTGCCAGCAGTTACGCTCCCGGGACAGATAAAAACATTCAGTACTTC. Translation gives CASSYAPGTDKNIQYF.

This clonotype came up a few times. The rearrangement uses TRBV7-6 and TRBJ2-3; D is undetermined. Germline assignment: CDR1 SGHVS and CDR2 FNYEAQ. Trimming cost V 0 bases and J 0 bases, with 10 bases left between them. CDR3 size: 16 residues. In nucleotides, the CDR3 is TGTGCCAGCAGCTTAGCGCCAGCTACTAGCACAGATACGCAGTATTTT. Translated, it gives CASSLAPATSTDTQYF.

To note about this clonotype: A read error may explain this, as a much larger clone is one base away. The genes are TRBV7-9 and TRBJ1-1; D unclear. The CDR3 is 14 residues long. The germline V and J ends were trimmed by 4 bases and 10 bases, with 19 bases remaining between them. CDR1 and CDR2 from the germline V gene are SEHNR and FQNEAQ (reference sequence). CDR3 loop: CASSSPAGNERAFF. CDR3 in DNA: TGTGCCAGCAGCTCCCCGGCTGGGAATGAGAGAGCTTTCTTT.

This clonotype occurred many times. The V gene is TRBV11-2, the J gene TRBJ2-1, with D unclear. The germline V and J ends were trimmed by 4 bases and 3 bases, with 10 bases remaining between them. CDR1 and CDR2 (germline): SGHAT, FQNNGV. The CDR3 totals 14 residues. CDR3 coding DNA: TGTGCCAGCAGCTCCCGGCAGATCTACAATGAGCAGTTCTTC. Its protein is CASSSRQIYNEQFF.

Only a few counts were recorded for this clonotype. The chain combines TRBV14 with TRBJ2-7; D is uncertain. The V end lost 4 bases, the J end lost 5 bases, and 12 bases lay between the germline ends. Germline CDR1 is SGHDN and CDR2 is FVKESK. The CDR3 is made up of 13 amino acids. CDR3 in amino acids: CASSRRLEDEQYF. The CDR3 DNA reads TGTGCCAGCAGCCGACGACTCGAAGACGAGCAGTACTTC.

This clonotype was seen a few times. The chain joins TRBV21-1 to TRBJ2-1; the tabulated D call, TRBD1, remains unverified against the DNA. TRBV21-1 is given as a pseudogene. This CDR3 has 16 residues. CDR3 region: CASSKRDRRSYNEQFF. CDR3 DNA: TGTGCCAGCAGCAAAAGGGACAGGAGGTCCTACAATGAGCAGTTCTTC.

This clonotype was found many times. J is TRBJ1-5 and V is TRBV2; D unclear. The germline V gene encodes CDR1 SNHLY and CDR2 FYNNEI. V shed 3 bases and J shed 2 bases, with 14 bases lying between them. The CDR3 has 16 amino acids. The CDR3 DNA reads TGTGCCAGCAGTGACTCCCTGATTTATGGCAATCAGCCCCAGCATTTT. Encoded protein: CASSDSLIYGNQPQHF.

V gene TRBV24-1 combines with J gene TRBJ2-1, with D unclear. Deletions cut 2 bases from V and 8 bases from J, with 9 bases between. The CDR3 contains 13 residues. In germline, CDR1 is KGHDR, CDR2 SFDVKD. CDR3 in DNA: TGTGCCACCAGTGATTCCCTCCATTATGAGCAGTTCTTC. This codes for CATSDSLHYEQFF.

This clonotype came up many times. CDR3 in DNA: TGTGCCAGCTCACCACCTGGGTCTAGCGGGGTCAACAATGAGCAGTTCTTC. Protein product: CASSPPGSSGVNNEQFF. The chain recombines TRBV18 with TRBJ2-1, with 9 bases matching TRBD2. Germline CDR1 is KGHSH and CDR2 is LQKENI. After removal of 0 bases from V and 5 bases from J, the junction contained 8 bases not matched to a gene. The CDR3 is made up of 17 amino acids.

In this sample, this clonotype turned up many times. The chain combines TRBV5-1 with TRBJ2-2, with 11 bases lining up with TRBD2. The V and J ends lost 4 bases and 3 bases, in that order; junction bases with no gene match: 8. CDR1 and CDR2 from the germline V gene are SGHRS and YFSETQ. The length of the CDR3 is 17 residues. The CDR3 bases are TGCGCCAGCAGCCCTGGACTAGCGGGCCTGTACACCGGGGAGCTGTTTTTT. Its translation: CASSPGLAGLYTGELFF. The full variable domain, its missing parts supplied by reference TRBV5-1 and TRBJ2-2, is KAGVTQTPRYLIKTRGQQVTLSCSPISGHRSVSWYQQTPGQGLQFLFEYFSETQRNKGNFPGRFSGRQFSNSRSEMNVSTLELGDSALYLCASSPGLAGLYTGELFFGEGSRLTVL.

This clonotype has at least ten counts. This chain joins TRBV7-3 and TRBJ1-1; 9 nucleotides match TRBD1. V dropped 5 bases and J dropped 7; count of bases not matched to a gene: 8. The CDR3 covers 14 residues. Germline V gene lookup returns CDR1 SGHTA and CDR2 FQGTGA. The CDR3 loop reads CASSTIQGAGEAFF. CDR3 bases: TGTGCCAGCAGCACCATACAGGGGGCGGGTGAAGCTTTCTTT. The whole variable domain, remainder taken from reference TRBV7-3 and TRBJ1-1, is GAGVSQTPSNKVTEKGKYVELRCDPISGHTALYWYRQSLGQGPEFLIYFQGTGAADDSGLPNDRFFAVRPEGSVSTLKIQRTERGDSAVYLCASSTIQGAGEAFFGQGTRLTVV.

The chain recombines TRBV12-3 or TRBV12-4 with TRBJ1-5; D is perhaps TRBD1 (6 bases). The CDR3 is 16 amino acids. Trimming took 5 bases from V and 0 from J, leaving 14 bases between them. The DNA for the CDR3 is TGTGCCAGCAGTCCAGACAGGCAGTATAGCAATCAGCCCCAGCATTTT. This codes for CASSPDRQYSNQPQHF.

This clonotype was detected many times. V gene TRBV28 combines with J gene TRBJ2-7, with 7 bases aligning to TRBD2. Germline CDR1 MDHEN, CDR2 SYDVKM. This CDR3 has 13 residues. Trimming cost V 5 bases and J 4 bases; bases outside gene matches: 5. CDR3 in DNA: TGTGCCAGCAGTCCCGGGGGGATTTACGAGCAGTACTTC. Amino acids: CASSPGGIYEQYF.

The chain combines TRBV2 with TRBJ2-1, with D unresolved. The V gene's germline CDR1 is SNHLY and CDR2 FYNNEI. The V and J ends lost 3 bases and 9 bases respectively, with 3 bases between them. This CDR3 spans 10 amino acids. The CDR3: CASSDGEQFF. The CDR3 nucleotides read TGTGCCAGCAGTGATGGTGAGCAGTTCTTC.

The V call is TRBV18, the J call TRBJ1-1; 10 bases match TRBD1. The CDR3 loop spans 13 amino acids. The germline gives CDR1 KGHSH, CDR2 LQKENI. J lost 11 bases, V lost 5 bases, and 8 bases had no gene match. The CDR3 reads CASSGQGEQVAFF. In nucleotides, the CDR3 is TGTGCCAGCTCAGGACAGGGGGAACAAGTGGCTTTCTTT.

This clonotype was picked up many times. The chain has TRBV7-2 and TRBJ1-5; D remains unclear. CDR1 and CDR2 from the germline V gene are SGHTA and FQGNSA. Trimming took off 1 base at V and 2 bases at J, with 3 bases between the two ends. This CDR3 has 13 amino acids. The CDR3 nucleotides are TGTGCCAGCAGCTTAGTGGGCAATCAGCCCCAGCATTTT. This gives the protein CASSLVGNQPQHF. Looking up the rest from reference TRBV7-2 and TRBJ1-5 gives the full variable domain: GAGVSQSPSNKVTEKGKDVELRCDPISGHTALYWYRQSLGQGLEFLIYFQGNSAPDKSGLPSDRFSAERTGGSVSTLTIQRTQQEDSAVYLCASSLVGNQPQHFGDGTRLSIL.